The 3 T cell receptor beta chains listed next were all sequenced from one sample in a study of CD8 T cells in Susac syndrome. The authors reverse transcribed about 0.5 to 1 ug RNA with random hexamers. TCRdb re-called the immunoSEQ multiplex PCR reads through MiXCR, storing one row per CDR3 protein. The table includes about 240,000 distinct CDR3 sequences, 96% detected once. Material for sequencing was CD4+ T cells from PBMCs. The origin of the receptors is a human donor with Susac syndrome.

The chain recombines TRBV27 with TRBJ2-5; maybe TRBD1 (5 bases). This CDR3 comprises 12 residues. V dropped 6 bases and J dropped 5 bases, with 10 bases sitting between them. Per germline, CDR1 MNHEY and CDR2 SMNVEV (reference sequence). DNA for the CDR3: TGTGCCAGCAGAGGGGTGTCGGAGACCCAGTACTTC. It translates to CASRGVSETQYF.

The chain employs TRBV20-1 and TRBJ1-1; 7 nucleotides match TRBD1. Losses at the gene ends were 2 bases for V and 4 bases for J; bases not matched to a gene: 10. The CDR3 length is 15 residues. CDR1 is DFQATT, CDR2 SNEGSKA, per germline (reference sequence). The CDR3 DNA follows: TGCAGTGCTAGATCATACAGGGGTGGGGTCACTGAAGCTTTCTTT. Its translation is CSARSYRGGVTEAFF.

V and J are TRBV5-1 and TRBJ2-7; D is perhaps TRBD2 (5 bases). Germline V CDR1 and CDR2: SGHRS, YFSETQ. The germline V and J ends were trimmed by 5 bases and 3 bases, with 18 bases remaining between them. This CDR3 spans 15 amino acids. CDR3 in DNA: TGCGCCAGCAGTCCCTGGATGGGGAGAAACTACGAGCAGTACTTC. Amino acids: CASSPWMGRNYEQYF.